The clone carrying this T cell receptor (beta chain) was observed a single time. Its antigen is unknown. TCRdb keeps only in-frame clones here, not all; method: immunoSEQ multiplex PCR. The table lists tens of thousands of clones, approximately 97% of them singletons. These data come from a study of cytomegalovirus exposure and HLA in healthy donors. Study at large: A subsequent analysis stated that the 100 to 150 validation repertoires were run on the same platform as the approximately 700 first-cohort repertoires. Study-wide points: There were under 200 TCR beta chains listed as cytomegalovirus-associated. Within the 120 or so validation repertoires, first-cohort TCR clusters tended to co-occur, according to a later analysis. Three chains tied to CMV proved CMV antigen-specific in vitro.

The CDR3 extends over 14 amino acids. V gave up 6 bases and J gave up 1 base, with 10 bases separating them. From germline, CDR1 is MDHEN and CDR2 SYDVKM. The rearrangement joins TRBV28 to TRBJ1-5; D is unclear. Sequencing was carried out using PBMCs. This clonotype originated in a man between 18 and 35 years old in good health and CMV-seronegative. CDR3 DNA: TGTGCCAGCAGGCGGCCATCAAGCAATCAGCCCCAGCATTTT. It specifies CASRRPSSNQPQHF.